The 13 T cell receptor beta chains below come from one sample, sequenced in a study of T cell responses to AZD1222 COVID-19 vaccine. Assay used: immunoSEQ multiplex PCR; TCRdb lists only in-frame clones, some missing. The table shows tens of thousands of clones, with approximately 90% occurring only once. Source: peripheral blood, taken 28 days after the second AZD1222 dose. All receptors derive from an adult who received the AZD1222 COVID-19 vaccine.

The gene calls are TRBV11-2 and TRBJ2-1; 13 bases match TRBD2. The germline CDR1 and CDR2 sequences are SGHAT and FQNNGV. With V trimmed by 2 bases and J by 10 bases, 5 bases remained unmatched. The CDR3 loop spans 15 amino acids. This CDR3 reads CASSLIRTSGGEQFF. CDR3 bases: TGTGCCAGCAGCTTAATTAGGACTAGCGGGGGAGAGCAGTTCTTC.

The chain couples TRBV11-3 to TRBJ1-3; TRBD1 matches 7 bases. The V gene's germline CDR1 is SGHNT and CDR2 YENEEA. V shed 5 bases, J shed 4 bases, and the junction held 8 bases outside the gene matches. The CDR3 consists of 15 residues. As DNA, the CDR3 is TGTGCCAGCAGCCCAGGGGGTGAGCGCGGAAACACCATATATTTT. It encodes CASSPGGERGNTIYF.

The chain links TRBV18 to TRBJ2-1, with 7 bases fitting TRBD1. The CDR3 covers 15 residues. The trim removed 3 bases at V and 0 bases at J, leaving 2 bases unmatched. Germline CDR1 KGHSH, CDR2 LQKENI. The CDR3 DNA reads TGTGCCAGCTCACCTGACAGGGTCTCCTACAATGAGCAGTTCTTC. Translation: CASSPDRVSYNEQFF. Using reference TRBV18 and TRBJ2-1 for the parts outside the CDR3, the full variable domain is NAGVMQNPRHLVRRRGQEARLRCSPMKGHSHVYWYRQLPEEGLKFMVYLQKENIIDESGMPKERFSAEFPKEGPSILRIQQVVRGDSAAYFCASSPDRVSYNEQFFGPGTRLTVL.

V gene TRBV9 combines with J gene TRBJ2-7; possibly TRBD1 for D (5 bases). V lost 0 bases to trimming and J lost 2 bases, with 12 bases between them. Germline V gene lookup returns CDR1 SGDLS and CDR2 YYNGEE. The CDR3 is 15 residues long. In nucleotides, the CDR3 is TGTGCCAGCAGCGTAGCTGGAGACAGTACCTACGAGCAGTACTTC. Translating gives CASSVAGDSTYEQYF.

The chain uses TRBV7-2 and TRBJ2-3, with D possibly being TRBD2 (6 bases). Looked up from germline, CDR1 is SGHTA and CDR2 is FQGNSA. With 4 bases removed from V and 1 base from J, the gap between germline ends came to 15 bases. This CDR3 contains 16 residues. Here the CDR3 reads CASSSRAGGGTDTQYF. The DNA of the CDR3 is TGTGCCAGCAGCTCCCGGGCGGGCGGGGGCACAGATACGCAGTATTTT.

The chain combines TRBV7-6 with TRBJ2-3; D call uncertain. V gave up 2 bases and J gave up 1 base, with 10 bases separating them. CDR3 size: 15 residues. Looked up from germline, CDR1 is SGHVS and CDR2 is FNYEAQ. As DNA, the CDR3 is TGTGCCAGCAGCTTACAAATAGGTCGCACAGATACGCAGTATTTT. Translating it yields CASSLQIGRTDTQYF. The full variable domain, rest sourced from reference TRBV7-6 and TRBJ2-3, is GAGVSQSPRYKVTKRGQDVALRCDPISGHVSLYWYRQALGQGPEFLTYFNYEAQQDKSGLPNDRFSAERPEGSISTLTIQRTEQRDSAMYRCASSLQIGRTDTQYFGPGTRLTVL.

The CDR3 bases are TGTGCCAGCTCACACAGGGATGGCTACACCTTC. It codes for CASSHRDGYTF. The chain is built from TRBV18 and TRBJ1-2, with D possibly TRBD1 on 6 matching bases. CDR1 and CDR2 (germline): KGHSH, LQKENI. CDR3 length: 11 amino acids. The V gene lost 4 bases and the J gene lost 6 bases, with 6 bases spanning the gap.

The genes are TRBV18 and TRBJ1-1, with 8 bases lining up with TRBD1. With 4 bases clipped from V and 4 bases from J, the junction kept 14 bases outside the gene matches. The germline V gene has CDR1 KGHSH and CDR2 LQKENI. The CDR3 covers 17 residues. The CDR3 nucleotides read TGTGCCAGCTCACGCTCCGGGACAGGTGTCCTGAGCACTGAAGCTTTCTTT. Residues: CASSRSGTGVLSTEAFF.

The V call is TRBV5-4, the J call TRBJ1-2, with D possibly TRBD1 on 5 matching bases. The V gene's germline CDR1 is SGHNT and CDR2 YYREEE (reference sequence). The V end lost 4 bases, the J end lost 4 bases, and 14 bases lay between the germline ends. This CDR3 comprises 14 residues. This CDR3 reads CASSQWGSFYGYTF. Written as DNA, the CDR3 is TGTGCCAGCAGCCAATGGGGCTCCTTCTATGGCTACACCTTC.

This clone was detected once. The rearrangement links TRBV5-3 to TRBJ1-6; no reliable D call. TRBV5-3 is marked as an open reading frame, function uncertain. V lost 1 base and J lost 10, with 12 bases in between. The length of the CDR3 is 14 residues. The DNA for the CDR3 is TGTGCCAGAAGCTTGACCGGGCTTGGGTCACCCCTCCACTTT. Translation gives CARSLTGLGSPLHF.

This clone was seen a single time. The rearrangement links TRBV18 to TRBJ1-1, with D perhaps TRBD1 (5 bases). With 2 bases removed from V and 5 bases from J, the gap between germline ends came to 9 bases. Germline V gives CDR1 KGHSH, CDR2 LQKENI. The CDR3 has 13 amino acids. CDR3: CASSPKGRTEAFF. The CDR3 bases are TGTGCCAGCTCACCAAAGGGGAGGACTGAAGCTTTCTTT.

V and J are TRBV4-2 and TRBJ1-5; 8 positions match TRBD1. The trim removed 1 base at V and 5 bases at J, leaving 4 bases unmatched. There are 15 residues in the CDR3. The germline gives CDR1 LGHNA, CDR2 YNFKEQ. This CDR3 is CASSQAGGAYQPQHF. In DNA form, the CDR3 reads TGTGCCAGCAGCCAAGCAGGGGGCGCCTATCAGCCCCAGCATTTT.

J is TRBJ2-1 and V is TRBV18; the D is unclear. The CDR3 is 14 residues long. Germline CDR1 reads KGHSH; CDR2 reads LQKENI. The ends were cut back, 7 bases at V and 6 bases at J, with 16 bases in the middle. The CDR3 sequence: CASFTGLESNEQFF. The CDR3 DNA reads TGTGCCAGCTTCACCGGATTGGAATCCAATGAGCAGTTCTTC. Looking up the rest from reference TRBV18 and TRBJ2-1 gives the full variable domain: NAGVMQNPRHLVRRRGQEARLRCSPMKGHSHVYWYRQLPEEGLKFMVYLQKENIIDESGMPKERFSAEFPKEGPSILRIQQVVRGDSAAYFCASFTGLESNEQFFGPGTRLTVL.